The table lists the clone carrying this T cell receptor (beta chain) with many counts. TCRdb re-analysed the 5' RACE reads in MiXCR, keeping a single row per CDR3 protein. The repertoire includes approximately 99,000 distinct CDR3 sequences, about an eighth of them detected once, and less than 3.5% sits in the top ten. CDR3 length equals 13 residues. Germline V gene data show CDR1 as LGHDT and CDR2 as YNNKEL (reference sequence). V lost 7 bases and J lost 5; bases outside the gene matches: 7. The sample originates from a study of early T cells in non-severe SARS-CoV-2 infection. The specimen sequenced was whole blood. The source of this sequence is an adult who was a healthcare worker with PCR-confirmed SARS-CoV-2 infection or an uninfected control (not recorded which). J is TRBJ2-5 and V is TRBV3-1; 7 bases map to TRBD2. The CDR3 reads CASNRGLSETQYF. For the CDR3, the DNA is TGTGCCAGCAACCGGGGACTATCTGAGACCCAGTACTTC.